This T cell receptor (beta chain) appears in the sequencing data of a study of spatial heterogeneity in lung cancer. TCRdb analysed the 5' RACE reads with MiXCR anew, one entry per CDR3 protein. Found here are more than 80,000 distinct CDR3 sequences, more than 10% of them singletons; the top ten hold about 41%. Noted time point: sample taken at primary tumor resection. Unsorted whole RNA of tumor, nontumor lung or frozen PBMC was sequenced. The length of the CDR3 is 14 residues. CDR1 MDHEN and CDR2 SYDVKM come from the germline V gene. V was shortened by 2 bases and J by 4 bases, with 10 bases between the two germline ends. This clonotype has only a few counts.

The chain carries TRBV28 and TRBJ2-3; TRBD2 is a possible D gene (5 bases). The sequence was obtained from a male donor with early-stage non-small cell lung cancer. The material sequenced was PBMCs, taken at surgery. The CDR3 DNA is TGTGCCAGCAGTTTAGAACTAGACCCAGATACGCAGTATTTT. Amino acid sequence: CASSLELDPDTQYF. The whole variable domain, filled in from reference TRBV28 and TRBJ2-3, reads DVKVTQSSRYLVKRTGEKVFLECVQDMDHENMFWYRQDPGLGLRLIYFSYDVKMKEKGDIPEGYSVSREKKERFSLILESASTNQTSMYLCASSLELDPDTQYFGPGTRLTVL.